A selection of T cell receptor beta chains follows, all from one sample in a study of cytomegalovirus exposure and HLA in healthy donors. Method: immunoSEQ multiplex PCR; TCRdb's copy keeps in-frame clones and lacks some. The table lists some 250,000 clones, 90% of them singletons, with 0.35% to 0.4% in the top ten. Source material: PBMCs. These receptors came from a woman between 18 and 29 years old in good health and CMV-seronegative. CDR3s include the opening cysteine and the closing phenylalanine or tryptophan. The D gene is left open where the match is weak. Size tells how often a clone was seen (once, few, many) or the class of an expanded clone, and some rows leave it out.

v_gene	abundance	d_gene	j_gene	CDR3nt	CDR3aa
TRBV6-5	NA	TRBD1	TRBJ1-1	TGTGCCAGCAGTCGGACAGGGGGCTATGATGAAGCTTTCTTT	CASSRTGGYDEAFF
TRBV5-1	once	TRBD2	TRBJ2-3	TGCGCCAGCAGCCCTAGCGGGGACACAGATACGCAGTATTTT	CASSPSGDTDTQYF
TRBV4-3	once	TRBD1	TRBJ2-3	TGCGCCAGCAGCCAAGATGTTTTGGACAGGGGAGGGACAGATACGCAGTATTTT	CASSQDVLDRGGTDTQYF
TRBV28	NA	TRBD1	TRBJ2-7	TGTGCCAGCAACCTTAGACAGGGGTACGAGCAGTACTTC	CASNLRQGYEQYF
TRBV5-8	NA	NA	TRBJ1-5	TGTGCCAGTGCTCAGGCTCAGCCCCAGCATTTT	CASAQAQPQHF
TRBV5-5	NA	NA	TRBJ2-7	TGTGCCAGCAGCGGCACCGTCTTCTACGAGCAGTACTTC	CASSGTVFYEQYF
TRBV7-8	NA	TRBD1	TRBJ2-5	TGTGCCAGCAGCTCCACTGACAGGGGGCGCTTCCAAGAGACCCAGTACTTC	CASSSTDRGRFQETQYF
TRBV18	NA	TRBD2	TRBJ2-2	TGTGCCAGCTCACAGGCTAGCGGCAACACCGGGGAGCTGTTTTTT	CASSQASGNTGELFF
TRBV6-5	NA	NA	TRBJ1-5	TGTGCCAGCAGTTACTCAAGAGGGAGCAATCAGCCCCAGCATTTT	CASSYSRGSNQPQHF
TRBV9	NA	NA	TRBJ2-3	TGTGCCAGCAGCGTAGTTCGTACGCAGTATTTT	CASSVVRTQYF
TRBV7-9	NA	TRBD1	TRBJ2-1	TGTGCCAGCAGCACCCAGACAGGGGGCCCCGATGAGCAGTTCTTC	CASSTQTGGPDEQFF
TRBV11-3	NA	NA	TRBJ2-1	TGTGCCAGCAGCTTAGAGCCAGGGGTATCCTACAATGAGCAGTTCTTC	CASSLEPGVSYNEQFF
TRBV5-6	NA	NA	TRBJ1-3	TGTGCCAGCAGCTCATTTCTCGGGGTCTTGACGAACACCATATATTTT	CASSSFLGVLTNTIYF
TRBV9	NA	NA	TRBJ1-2	TGTGCCAGCAGCGTAGGGGCGAGAGGGCGGGACTATGGCTACACCTTC	CASSVGARGRDYGYTF
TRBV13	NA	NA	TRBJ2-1	TGTGCCAGCAGCTTCAGGGTCAGTGAGCAGTTCTTC	CASSFRVSEQFF
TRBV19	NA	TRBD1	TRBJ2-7	TGTGCCAGTACGGGGACAGGGGATCACGAGCAGTACTTC	CASTGTGDHEQYF
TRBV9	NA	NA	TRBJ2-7	TGTGCCAGCAGCGTACGCCCACGGGACTACGAGCAGTACTTC	CASSVRPRDYEQYF
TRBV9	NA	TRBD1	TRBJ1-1	TGTGCCAGCAGCGTAGAGGCAGGGGGCTTTACTGAAGCTTTCTTT	CASSVEAGGFTEAFF
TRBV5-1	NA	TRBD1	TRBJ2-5	TGCGCCAGCACCACAGGGGCGAGCCAAGAGACCCAGTACTTC	CASTTGASQETQYF
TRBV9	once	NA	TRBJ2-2	TGTGCCAGCAGCGTAGATGAGGGAATTTACACCGGGGAGCTGTTTTTT	CASSVDEGIYTGELFF
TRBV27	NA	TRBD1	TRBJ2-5	TGTGCCACACGACAGGGTGTAGGAGAGACCCAGTACTTC	CATRQGVGETQYF
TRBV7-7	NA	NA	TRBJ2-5	TGTGCTAGCAGCAACATGGACAGATCACAAGAGACCCAGTACTTC	CASSNMDRSQETQYF